One sample yielded the 6 T cell receptor beta chains listed below, sequenced in a study of blood T cell repertoires in COVID-19 (dated by TCRdb to about 2020). Library creation used the immunoSEQ multiplex PCR assay. Drawn from immuneACCESS, this table holds only the in-frame rearrangements with V and J called that TCRdb kept. Clones are partly lost; checked studies trace under half to an unresolved V gene and leave the rest unexplained. In this sample the table shows just over 150,000 clones, over 80% of which occur a single time. The ten most abundant clones make up roughly 4.5% of the sample. The sample consisted of peripheral blood. Receptor source: a woman aged 45-65 years with acute or convalescent COVID-19.

This clone was counted a few times. The chain links TRBV28 to TRBJ2-7; a weak D match, TRBD1 (6 bases). This CDR3 has 14 residues. V gave up 4 bases and J gave up 5 bases, with 15 bases separating them. Looked up from germline, CDR1 is MDHEN and CDR2 is SYDVKM. The CDR3 DNA reads TGTGCCAGCAGTTCCCCGGGACAAAGTGACGAGCAGTACTTC. Translation gives CASSSPGQSDEQYF.

This clone was counted only a few times. The chain combines TRBV5-6 with TRBJ1-2, with no clear D. The CDR3 sequence is 13 residues long. V was shortened by 0 bases and J by 6 bases, with 9 bases between the two germline ends. Germline CDR1 and CDR2: SGHDT and YYEEEE. CDR3 nucleotides: TGTGCCAGCAGCTTGGCCGAGAGCCATGGCTACACCTTC. This translates into CASSLAESHGYTF.

The chain has TRBV10-3 and TRBJ2-1, with TRBD1 matching over 10 bases. Looked up from germline, CDR1 is ENHRY and CDR2 is SYGVKD. The CDR3 extends over 14 amino acids. Losses at the gene ends were 8 bases for V and 9 bases for J; bases not matched to a gene: 10. The CDR3 sequence: CAIGPGQGIGEQFF. The CDR3, as DNA: TGTGCCATCGGGCCGGGACAGGGGATTGGTGAGCAGTTCTTC.

The chain has TRBV19 and TRBJ2-1; 12 bases line up with TRBD2. Germline values: CDR1 LNHDA, CDR2 SQIVND (reference sequence). V dropped 1 base and J dropped 7; count of bases not matched to a gene: 8. This CDR3 region has 17 residues. The CDR3 is CASSIAPTSGGRNEQFF. CDR3 in DNA: TGTGCCAGTAGTATAGCCCCGACTAGCGGGGGTCGTAATGAGCAGTTCTTC. Based on the CDR3 plus reference TRBV19 and TRBJ2-1, the full variable domain is DGGITQSPKYLFRKEGQNVTLSCEQNLNHDAMYWYRQDPGQGLRLIYYSQIVNDFQKGDIAEGYSVSREKKESFPLTVTSAQKNPTAFYLCASSIAPTSGGRNEQFFGPGTRLTVL.

The rearrangement joins TRBV5-1 to TRBJ1-5; D is possibly TRBD1 (6 bases). V was pared by 1 base and J by 9 bases, with 14 bases between. Germline V gene data show CDR1 as SGHRS and CDR2 as YFSETQ. CDR3 size: 14 residues. CDR3 amino acids: CASSLTGPDAPQHF. In DNA, the CDR3 is TGCGCCAGCAGCTTGACAGGGCCTGACGCGCCCCAGCATTTT.

This chain joins TRBV9 and TRBJ1-2, with D maybe TRBD1 (6 bases). Trimming left V 4 bases short and J 0 bases short, with 13 bases between. Per the germline V gene, CDR1 is SGDLS and CDR2 is YYNGEE. There are 15 residues in the CDR3. In nucleotides, the CDR3 is TGTGCCAGCAGCCTGACTCGGACAGCTAACTATGGCTACACCTTC. Translating gives CASSLTRTANYGYTF.